This TCR beta chain was captured by sequencing in a study of CD8+ T cells in alopecia areata. Study results and caveats: Sequences from scalp samples also cover resident alphabeta T cells of normal skin. Shared TCR sequences were less clear between patients than in mice, possibly partly from HLA diversity.

Peripheral blood and lesional scalp punch biopsies were taken from alopecia areata patients. The authors sorted CD4+ and CD8+ T cells from PBMCs. This clone was found once. What it recognizes is unknown. Sequencing used cDNA as its template, made by extracting RNA and reverse transcribing it. Profiling relied on immunoSEQ multiplex PCR, and the TCRdb table lists in-frame clones only, not all of them. The sample includes approximately 24,000 clones, 50% to 55% of them seen just once. Germline lookup yields CDR1 LNHDA and CDR2 SQIVND (reference sequence). The CDR3 has 16 residues. V lost 5 bases to trimming and J lost 3 bases, with 17 bases between them.

Sequencing input: NKG2D-high CD8+ T cells sorted from blood. This clonotype was sampled from a human donor with alopecia areata. The chain employs TRBV19 and TRBJ2-1, with D possibly being TRBD1 (6 bases). The CDR3 nucleotides are TGTGCCAGTAGTCGCAGGGGCTTTGCCCGCTACAATGAGCAGTTCTTC. Translated: CASSRRGFARYNEQFF.